This is a list of T cell receptor beta chains from one sample in a study of T cells in localized non-small cell lung cancer. Sequencing was performed with immunoSEQ multiplex PCR; in TCRdb, only in-frame clones are kept and a portion is missing. Of 86,000 or so clones in the sample, just under 85% were seen once. This specimen consisted of peripheral blood, obtained before any cancer treatment. The receptors derive from a man aged 40-75 years with stage I lung adenocarcinoma. CDR3s include the opening cysteine and the closing phenylalanine or tryptophan. D genes are given only for firm matches. The listing skips clone size in some rows; elsewhere it reads once, few, many or a size class.

>TRBJ1-5|13|TRBV10-3|.|once
TGTGCCATCAGTGACCAGAGCAATCAGCCCCAGCATTTT
CAISDQSNQPQHF
>TRBJ1-1|16|TRBV12-5|.|.
TGTGCTAGTGGTTTGGGAGGACCCTACTCTGAGTATGAAGCTTTCTTT
CASGLGGPYSEYEAFF
>TRBJ2-3|11|TRBV20-1|.|once
TGCAGTGCCCCCTCCCCAGATACGCAGTATTTT
CSAPSPDTQYF
>TRBJ1-2|13|TRBV29-1|.|.
TGCAGCGTTGAAAGTCTAGCTAACTATGGCTACACCTTC
CSVESLANYGYTF
>TRBJ2-1|13|TRBV5-4|.|.
TGTGCCAGCAGCTTGGACAGTACAATGAGGCAGTTCTTC
CASSLDSTMRQFF
>TRBJ2-1|12|TRBV7-2|.|.
TGTGCCAGCACCCCGGACTCTCGGAAGCAGTTCTTC
CASTPDSRKQFF
>TRBJ1-1|13|TRBV7-2|.|.
TGTGCCAGCAGCTTACGACGGGGAACTGAAGCTTTCTTT
CASSLRRGTEAFF
>TRBJ2-7|15|TRBV4-1|TRBD2|.
TGCGCCAGCAGCCAAATAGGCGGGGGGGCCTACGAGCAGTACTTC
CASSQIGGGAYEQYF
>TRBJ2-7|11|TRBV6-1|.|.
TGTGCCAGCAGGGATTGGATGAGGGGGTACTTC
CASRDWMRGYF
>TRBJ2-2|14|TRBV27|.|.
TGTGCCAGCAGTTTTCTAGAATTCACCGGGGAGCTGTTTTTT
CASSFLEFTGELFF
>TRBJ1-1|15|TRBV28|.|.
TGTGCCAGCAGTACCTTCAAACGGGGCGACACTGAAGCTTTCTTT
CASSTFKRGDTEAFF
>TRBJ1-2|13|TRBV9|TRBD1|.
TGTGCCAGCAGCGCCCGGACAGGGTATGGCTACACCTTC
CASSARTGYGYTF
>TRBJ2-1|16|TRBV11-2|.|once
TGTGCCAGCATCCTGAGGGGAGGACAGCAGTACAATGAGCAGTTCTTC
CASILRGGQQYNEQFF
>TRBJ2-2|13|TRBV6-1|.|.
TGTGCCAGCAAACCCGCGAACACCGGGGAGCTGTTTTTT
CASKPANTGELFF
>TRBJ2-3|11|TRBV2|.|.
TGTGCCGCCGGGAGTGGGGATACGCAGTATTTT
CAAGSGDTQYF
>TRBJ1-2|14|TRBV30|.|.
TGTGCCTGGGGAGGGCAGGCCCCTCACTATGGCTACACCTTC
CAWGGQAPHYGYTF
>TRBJ2-7|17|TRBV7-2|.|.
TGTGCCAGCAGCTTATACCGAACTCGGGGAATCTCCTACGAGCAGTACTTC
CASSLYRTRGISYEQYF
>TRBJ2-7|16|TRBV5-1|TRBD1|few
TGCGCCAGCAGCTGGATATCGACAGGGGGCGGATACGAGCAGTACTTC
CASSWISTGGGYEQYF
>TRBJ1-4|14|TRBV6-6|.|.
TGTGCCAGCAGTCATCCGGACAGTCAGGAAAAACTGTTTTTT
CASSHPDSQEKLFF
>TRBJ2-1|15|TRBV7-9|.|.
TGTGCCAGCAGCTTAGGTGACAGCTCCTACAATGAGCAGTTCTTC
CASSLGDSSYNEQFF
>TRBJ1-1|15|TRBV5-4|.|.
TGTGCCAGCAGCTTGGATAGTAGTGGGGCGCAGCGAGCTTTCTTT
CASSLDSSGAQRAFF
>TRBJ1-2|16|TRBV7-9|.|.
TGTGCCAGCAGCCCCCCTTCGATTACCGGCGCCTATGGCTACACCTTC
CASSPPSITGAYGYTF
>TRBJ2-5|13|TRBV10-2|.|.
TGCGCCAGCAGTTTCAACAGGGCGGAGACCCAGTACTTC
CASSFNRAETQYF
>TRBJ2-1|16|TRBV7-8|TRBD2|once
TGTGCCAGCAGCTTAGGTGCCTCGCGGGGGAAGGATGAGCAGTTCTTC
CASSLGASRGKDEQFF
>TRBJ2-7|15|TRBV6-5|TRBD1|.
TGTGCCAGCAGTTATCCGACAGGGGGGAAGCACGAGCAGTACTTC
CASSYPTGGKHEQYF
>TRBJ2-1|13|TRBV12-5|.|.
TGTGCTAGTGGTTTGTCGACGGGAAGTGAGCAGTTCTTC
CASGLSTGSEQFF
>TRBJ1-3|14|TRBV28|TRBD1|.
TGTGCCAGCAGCAAGACAGGGCTGGGCAACACCATATATTTT
CASSKTGLGNTIYF
>TRBJ2-7|18|TRBV5-1|.|.
TGCGCCAGCAGCTTGGCTGGGGACACGTTATTACGGTCCTACGAGCAGTACTTC
CASSLAGDTLLRSYEQYF
>TRBJ2-5|16|TRBV5-5|TRBD2|.
TGTGCCAGCAGCTTGGGCCTAGCGGCCGGCCAAGAGACCCAGTACTTC
CASSLGLAAGQETQYF
>TRBJ1-6|15|TRBV9|.|few
TGTGCCAGCAGCCATGGACAGCTAACTAATTCACCCCTCCACTTT
CASSHGQLTNSPLHF
>TRBJ1-1|14|TRBV18|.|.
TGTGCCAGCTCACTGGGACTTTCGAGCACTGAAGCTTTCTTT
CASSLGLSSTEAFF
>TRBJ2-7|12|TRBV2|.|.
TGTGCCAGCAGTGACAACGCCTACGAGCAGTACTTC
CASSDNAYEQYF
>TRBJ1-2|14|TRBV29-1|TRBD1|.
TGCAGCGTGGGGGGACAGGGGGTGGACTATGGCTACACCTTC
CSVGGQGVDYGYTF
>TRBJ1-3|15|TRBV18|TRBD1|.
TGTGCCAGCTCACCGGACAGGACCTCTGGAAACACCATATATTTT
CASSPDRTSGNTIYF